A single sample is the source of the 29 T cell receptor beta chains below, sequenced in a study of tumor-infiltrating lymphocytes in primary liver carcinoma. Unsorted whole blood supplied the blood RNA, and germline DNA was isolated too. Making TCR beta cDNA involved around 520 ng total RNA and a constant-region primer. Libraries of TCR beta came from three nested multiplex PCR rounds with slightly modified ARM-PCR. The first two PCR rounds used TRBV1-TRBV30 forward primers with a C-beta reverse primer, about 10 cycles each. TCRdb passed the multiplex PCR reads through MiXCR, listing each CDR3 protein once. The table shows 300,000 to 400,000 distinct CDR3 sequences, with 65% occurring only once. The sequenced sample was peripheral blood. The source of these receptors is a man aged 35 to 55 with primary liver carcinoma and hepatitis B virus infection.

In DNA, the CDR3 is TGTGCCTGGGGAATCATGCAGGCTACGCAGTATTTT. Translated: CAWGIMQATQYF. This rearrangement joins TRBV30 to TRBJ2-3; D not resolved. The germline V gene encodes CDR1 GTSNPN and CDR2 SVGIG (reference sequence). Trimming removed 5 bases from V and 8 bases from J, with 14 bases in between. The CDR3 extends over 12 amino acids.

In regard to this clonotype: A much larger clone is a single base away; this may be a read error. CDR3 nucleotide sequence: TGCCCCAGCAGCTTGGTAGTTGGTGTGGCACGCAAGGATAGACTCGGCTATGGCTACACCTTC. Amino acids: CPSSLVVGVARKDRLGYGYTF. The chain links TRBV5-1 to TRBJ1-2; D is uncertain. The germline gives CDR1 SGHRS, CDR2 YFSETQ. The CDR3 covers 21 residues.

This clonotype was counted ten times or more. The chain joins TRBV4-3 to TRBJ2-1; no reliable D call. Germline values: CDR1 LGHNA, CDR2 YSLEER. The germline V and J ends were trimmed by 0 bases and 9 bases, with 9 bases remaining between them. The CDR3 length is 13 residues. CDR3 region: CASSQDHPGEQFF. The DNA for the CDR3 is TGCGCCAGCAGCCAAGATCACCCCGGTGAGCAGTTCTTC.

Worth noting for this clonotype: At one boundary the junction diverges from the germline segment, which might be a read error. The chain carries TRBV11-2 and TRBJ2-3; tentatively, D is TRBD1 (6 bases). Germline CDR1 is SGHAT and CDR2 is FQNNGV. CDR3 size: 19 residues. As DNA, the CDR3 is TGTGCCAGCAGCCCGAATAGGGGGATAGACAGCAAACGCACAGATACGCACTATTTT. Protein: CASSPNRGIDSKRTDTHYF.

The table lists this clonotype with many counts. The gene calls are TRBV4-1 and TRBJ2-3; no firm D call. The length of the CDR3 is 16 residues. V lost 0 bases and J 2 bases, leaving 12 bases between the germline ends. Germline CDR1 and CDR2: MGHRA and YSYEKL. The CDR3 region is CASSQESTPNTDTQYF. In DNA form, the CDR3 reads TGCGCCAGCAGCCAAGAAAGCACCCCGAACACAGATACGCAGTATTTT.

A note on this clonotype: This could be a read error, since a much larger clone is one nucleotide away. The rearrangement links TRBV5-5 to TRBJ2-2; 7 bases match TRBD2. This CDR3 contains 15 residues. Germline V CDR1 and CDR2: SGHKS, YYEKEE (reference sequence). V lost 4 bases and J lost 2; bases outside the gene matches: 5. Written as DNA, the CDR3 is TGTGCCAGCAGCCCGCGGGGGATAAACACCGGGGAGCTGTTTTTT. Its translation is CASSPRGINTGELFF.

Details on this clonotype: One end of the junction fails to match germline, which may point to a read error. The chain has TRBV11-2 and TRBJ2-5, with 7 nucleotides matching TRBD2. The CDR3 length is 14 residues. The germline V gene has CDR1 SGHAT and CDR2 FQNNGV. CDR3 coding DNA: TGTGGCAGCAGCCGAGGGACTACTCTAGAGACCCAGTACTTC. This gives the protein CGSSRGTTLETQYF.

This chain joins TRBV6-2 or TRBV6-3 and TRBJ1-5; 8 nucleotides agree with TRBD1. Germline values: CDR1 MNHEY, CDR2 SVGEGT. This CDR3 spans 15 amino acids. The ends lost 2 bases at V and 12 bases at J; junction bases unmatched: 12. The CDR3 DNA reads TGTGCCAGCAGTTACCCCGGACAGGGAGGTGAGCGCCAGCATTTT. This codes for CASSYPGQGGERQHF.

The chain is built from TRBV6-5 and TRBJ2-3; the D gene is possibly TRBD1 (5 bases). Trimming took 6 bases from V and 5 from J, leaving 24 bases between them. The CDR3 has 17 residues. Germline V lookup: CDR1 MNHEY, CDR2 SVGAGI. In DNA, the CDR3 is TGTGCCAGCAGACGGACACCCCTCAAGCTCTTCCGAGATACGCAGTATTTT. It codes for CASRRTPLKLFRDTQYF.

This clonotype was counted only a few times. V is TRBV6-5 and J is TRBJ2-1; 12 positions agree with TRBD2. Germline CDR1 MNHEY, CDR2 SVGAGI. J gave up 2 bases and V 0 bases, and 11 bases lay outside the gene matches. The CDR3 extends over 20 amino acids. Here the CDR3 DNA reads TGTGCCAGCAGTTACTCTTCTAGCGGGAGGGCCACGAGGACCTACAATGAGCAGTTCTTC. This encodes CASSYSSSGRATRTYNEQFF.

Regarding this clonotype: A much larger clone sits a single nucleotide away, making a read error possible. V and J are TRBV6-2 or TRBV6-3 and TRBJ2-3, with 10 nucleotides matching TRBD1. This CDR3 contains 14 residues. The V gene's germline CDR1 is MNHEY and CDR2 SVGEGT. V was pared by 5 bases and J by 10 bases, with 9 bases of the junction left unmatched. The CDR3 region is CASSARQGAFAQYF. The DNA of the CDR3 is TGTGCCAGCAGTGCCAGACAGGGGGCGTTTGCGCAGTATTTT.

The V and J genes are TRBV4-1 and TRBJ1-2; 9 nucleotides align to TRBD1. The CDR3 length is 15 residues. V gave up 10 bases and J gave up 2 bases; unmatched junction bases: 11. Germline-derived CDR1 and CDR2 are MGHRA and YSYEKL. CDR3 amino acids: CAKQNPGQGNYGYTF. The CDR3 nucleotides read TGCGCCAAACAAAATCCGGGACAGGGAAACTATGGCTACACCTTC.

Turning to this clonotype: A junction end diverges from the germline sequence, so it may reflect a read error. The chain carries TRBV4-1 and TRBJ2-3; D is possibly TRBD2 (6 bases). The CDR3 covers 15 residues. Germline CDR1 is MGHRA and CDR2 is YSYEKL. The CDR3 region is CASSQDRGVADMQYF. CDR3 in DNA: TGCGCCAGCAGCCAAGATCGCGGGGTCGCAGATATGCAGTATTTT.

On this clonotype itself: This clone may be a read error of a much larger clone one base away. The gene calls are TRBV28 and TRBJ2-7, with D perhaps TRBD1 (6 bases). Germline CDR1 is MDHEN and CDR2 is SYDVKM. The CDR3 sequence is 15 residues long. With 5 bases removed from V and 4 bases from J, the gap between germline ends came to 18 bases. Here the CDR3 reads CASSPQGFAEYEQYF. CDR3 DNA sequence: TGTGCCAGCAGTCCACAGGGTTTTGCGGAATACGAGCAGTACTTC.

The chain recombines TRBV5-8 with TRBJ2-1, with 7 bases matching TRBD1. After removal of 5 bases from V and 9 bases from J, the junction contained 8 bases not matched to a gene. The CDR3 is made up of 13 amino acids. The germline CDR1 and CDR2 sequences are SGHTS and YDEGEE. CDR3 protein: CASRKGQASEQFF. CDR3 DNA: TGTGCCAGCAGAAAAGGACAGGCGAGTGAGCAGTTCTTC.

This clonotype appeared many times. V is TRBV11-2 and J is TRBJ1-1, with TRBD1 identical over 8 bases. J lost 3 bases, V lost 9 bases, and 6 bases had no gene match. From germline, CDR1 is SGHAT and CDR2 FQNNGV. The CDR3 loop spans 13 amino acids. CDR3 sequence: CASSPGGYTEAFF. Here the CDR3 DNA reads TGTGCCAGTTCCCCAGGGGGCTACACTGAAGCTTTCTTT.

As for this clonotype: Its ends do not fully match the called genes, so a read error is possible. The chain joins TRBV4-3 to TRBJ2-3; 8 bases align to TRBD2. CDR1 and CDR2 from the germline V gene are LGHNA and YSLEER. The CDR3 is made up of 16 amino acids. CDR3 DNA: TGCACCAGAAGACAAAACCGGGAGGGTGGATCAGATACGCAATATTTT. Residues: CTRRQNREGGSDTQYF.

The chain is built from TRBV10-3 and TRBJ2-3, with 14 nucleotides matching TRBD2. This CDR3 spans 16 amino acids. Per germline, CDR1 ENHRY and CDR2 SYGVKD. After removal of 10 bases from V and 4 bases from J, the junction contained 10 bases not matched to a gene. CDR3 sequence: CATKGTSGSFADTQYF. The CDR3 DNA reads as TGTGCCACCAAGGGGACTAGCGGGAGTTTCGCAGATACGCAGTATTTT.

In the case of this clonotype: A junction boundary mismatches the germline segment, possibly from a read error. The rearrangement uses TRBV11-1 and TRBJ2-1, with D perhaps matching TRBD1 or TRBD2 (5 bases each). The CDR3 runs to 20 residues. CDR1 is SGHAT, CDR2 FQDESV, per germline (reference sequence). The CDR3 spells CVSSSPQAVDAAPGHNEQLF. CDR3 nucleotide sequence: TGTGTCAGCAGCTCCCCTCAGGCAGTAGATGCAGCGCCGGGGCACAATGAGCAGTTATTC. The full variable domain, rest sourced from reference TRBV11-1 and TRBJ2-1, is EAEVAQSPRYKITEKSQAVAFWCDPISGHATLYWYRQILGQGPELLVQFQDESVVDDSQLPKDRFSAERLKGVDSTLKIQPAELGDSAMYLCVSSSPQAVDAAPGHNEQLFGPGTRLTVL.

Comment on this clonotype: One base away lies a much larger clone, so this may be a sequencing read error. The chain uses TRBV28 and TRBJ2-4; 8 nucleotides align to TRBD1. The CDR3 covers 16 residues. Germline-derived CDR1 and CDR2 are MDHEN and SYDVKM. CDR3 coding DNA: TGTGCCAACAGTTCCTGGACAGGGCTAGCCAAAAACATTCAGTACTTC. As protein: CANSSWTGLAKNIQYF.

The chain combines TRBV5-1 with TRBJ2-7, with 11 positions matching TRBD2. Germline V gene lookup returns CDR1 SGHRS and CDR2 YFSETQ. The ends lost 4 bases at V and 3 bases at J; junction bases unmatched: 9. There are 16 residues in the CDR3. Here the CDR3 reads CASSGGGTSGNYEQYF. Here the CDR3 DNA reads TGCGCCAGCAGCGGCGGAGGGACTAGCGGAAACTACGAGCAGTACTTC.

The gene calls are TRBV5-5 and TRBJ1-1, with D unclear. This CDR3 contains 15 residues. Germline CDR1 SGHKS, CDR2 YYEKEE (reference sequence). V gave up 1 base and J gave up 1 base, with 11 bases separating them. Here the CDR3 reads CASSLLASGNTEAFF. The CDR3 region has the DNA TGTGCCAGCAGCTTGTTGGCCAGTGGGAACACTGAAGCTTTCTTT.

Notes on this clonotype: The junction shows a germline mismatch at one end, possibly a read error. The CDR3 sequence: CAISLAPAGKVYEQYF. CDR3 sequence (DNA): TGTGCCATCAGCTTAGCTCCAGCGGGAAAAGTCTACGAGCAGTACTTC. The rearrangement links TRBV11-2 to TRBJ2-7; 7 positions match TRBD2. The CDR3 sequence is 16 residues long. Germline CDR1 reads SGHAT; CDR2 reads FQNNGV.

This sequence joins TRBV11-2 and TRBJ2-5, with D hard to call. Trimming shortened V by 2 bases and J by 9 bases, and 28 bases separated the two germline ends. Germline V gene lookup returns CDR1 SGHAT and CDR2 FQNNGV. This CDR3 contains 18 residues. The CDR3 loop is CASSLHRSLPSKGDPQYF. The CDR3 DNA is TGTGCCAGCAGCTTACATCGGTCCTTACCCTCGAAAGGAGACCCCCAGTACTTC.

Remarks on this clonotype: This may be a read error, as it is one base from a much larger clone. The chain uses TRBV6-1 and TRBJ2-6; 11 nucleotides agree with TRBD1. This CDR3 has 19 residues. Germline V gives CDR1 MNHNS, CDR2 SASEGT. Trimming removed 7 bases from V and 3 bases from J; junction bases left unmatched: 14. CDR3 sequence reads: CASNRAPGQGDYGANVLTF. The CDR3 DNA follows: TGTGCCAGCAACAGAGCTCCGGGACAGGGGGACTATGGGGCCAACGTCCTGACTTTC.

The chain is built from TRBV20-1 and TRBJ2-3; D is undetermined. The germline CDR1 and CDR2 sequences are DFQATT and SNEGSKA (reference sequence). The CDR3 loop spans 12 amino acids. The ends were cut back, 5 bases at V and 6 bases at J, with 12 bases in the middle. The DNA of the CDR3 is TGCAGTGCTCCAGCCCCGGGTGATACGCAGTATTTT. Its translation is CSAPAPGDTQYF.

Note on this clonotype: As the CDR3 is not closed by the conserved phenylalanine or tryptophan, this likely results from a read error. The rearrangement uses TRBV29-1 and TRBJ2-3, with D perhaps TRBD1 or TRBD2 (6 bases each). CDR1 is SQVTM and CDR2 is ANQGSEA in the germline V gene. The CDR3 covers 14 residues. The DNA for the CDR3 is TGCAGTGTTGAATCCTCTAGGGGGGCAGATACGCAGTATCTT. It encodes CSVESSRGADTQYL.

Worth noting for this clonotype: A clone one base away is much larger, so this may be a read error. The chain couples TRBV6-6 to TRBJ2-1; D may be TRBD2 (6 bases). This CDR3 region has 15 residues. The germline V gene has CDR1 MNHNY and CDR2 SVGAGI (reference sequence). The V end lost 2 bases, the J end lost 9 bases, and 17 bases lay between the germline ends. The CDR3 is CASSYGGWATAEQFF. CDR3 coding DNA: TGTGCCAGCAGTTACGGGGGGTGGGCCACGGCTGAGCAGTTCTTC.

This clonotype appeared many times. The rearrangement uses TRBV4-1 and TRBJ2-7, with D perhaps matching TRBD2 (7 bases). From germline, CDR1 is MGHRA and CDR2 YSYEKL. V shed 0 bases and J shed 2 bases, with 14 bases lying between them. This CDR3 is built from 16 residues. The CDR3 spells CASSQDEGGPPYEQYF. CDR3 bases: TGCGCCAGCAGCCAAGATGAGGGGGGGCCACCCTACGAGCAGTACTTC.